A selection of T cell receptor beta chains follows, all from one sample in a study of cytomegalovirus exposure and HLA in healthy donors. Sequencing was performed with immunoSEQ multiplex PCR; in TCRdb, only in-frame clones are kept and a portion is missing. The sample has roughly 87,000 clones, around 75% seen once; the top ten hold about 15%. The sequenced material came from PBMCs. The origin of the receptors is a woman aged 40 to 50 in good health and CMV-seropositive. Both conserved end residues are part of each CDR3. The D gene is left open where the match is weak. The size field is filled for only some rows; it gives once, few, many or a size class.

V gene	D gene	J gene	clone size	CDR3 DNA	CDR3 protein
TRBV4-2	-	TRBJ2-3	-	TGTGCCAGCAGCCAAGATTGGGGCCAAGAGTATTTT	CASSQDWGQEYF
TRBV7-2	-	TRBJ2-4	-	TGTGCCAGCAGCTTCATTGGAAGACTAGAGAGCATTCAGTACTTC	CASSFIGRLESIQYF
TRBV6-5	-	TRBJ1-1	-	TGTGCCAGCAGTTACTCCCACGGGAGGGCGAACACTGAAGCTTTCTTT	CASSYSHGRANTEAFF
TRBV27	-	TRBJ1-5	-	TGTGCCAGCAGTTCCTTGGCGGGCGATCAGCCCCAGCATTTT	CASSSLAGDQPQHF
TRBV19	TRBD2	TRBJ2-7	-	TGTGCCAGCCAGTCATCCTTGGGACTAGCGGGGGTCTACGAGCAGTACTTC	CASQSSLGLAGVYEQYF
TRBV7-8	-	TRBJ1-1	-	TGTGCCAGCAGCTTAGTCGGTAGTGAAGCTTTCTTT	CASSLVGSEAFF
TRBV7-8	TRBD2	TRBJ2-1	-	TGTGCCAGCAGCGAGTACGGCGGGACTACTTACAATGAGCAGTTCTTC	CASSEYGGTTYNEQFF
TRBV6-5	-	TRBJ2-5	-	TGTGCCAGCAGTTACGCAGGGATAGAGACCCAGTACTTC	CASSYAGIETQYF
TRBV25-1	-	TRBJ2-1	-	TGTGCCAGCAAGGAGGACGAAGGTTATCCCAATGAGCAGTTCTTC	CASKEDEGYPNEQFF
TRBV6-5	TRBD2	TRBJ2-7	few	TGTGCCAGCAGTTACTCGTACGGGAGGGCCCGCTACGAGCAGTACTTC	CASSYSYGRARYEQYF
TRBV5-1	TRBD1	TRBJ1-1	-	TGCGCCAGCAGCTTGGGGACAGGGTGGAACACTGAAGCTTTCTTT	CASSLGTGWNTEAFF
TRBV28	TRBD2	TRBJ2-7	-	TGTGCCAGCAGTGACGGGACTAGCGGGTACGAGCAGTACTTC	CASSDGTSGYEQYF
TRBV6-1	TRBD2	TRBJ2-7	once	TGTGCCAGCAGTGAGGGACTAGCTTGGGAGCAGTACTTC	CASSEGLAWEQYF
TRBV19	TRBD1	TRBJ1-2	-	TGTGCCAGTAGTATCCGGGACAGGGTCTATGGCTACACCTTC	CASSIRDRVYGYTF
TRBV7-2	-	TRBJ2-7	-	TGTGCCAGCAGCTTCAACGGCTACGAGCAGTACTTC	CASSFNGYEQYF
TRBV19	-	TRBJ1-1	-	TGTGCCAGTAGTAAAATCCGCCGGGAGCGAGCTTTCTTT	CASSKIRRERAFF
TRBV27	-	TRBJ2-1	-	TGTGCCAGCAGTTTATGGGCGGGCTCGACCAATGAGCAGTTCTTC	CASSLWAGSTNEQFF
TRBV6-5	-	TRBJ1-2	-	TGTGCCAGCAGGACGGGTGGAGTCTATGGCTACACCTTC	CASRTGGVYGYTF
TRBV5-6	-	TRBJ1-1	few	TGTGCCAGCAGCTTCGGTAGATCTGAAGCTTTCTTT	CASSFGRSEAFF
TRBV19	-	TRBJ2-7	-	TGTGCCAGTAGTGTCGCGGGACGCAGCTCCTACGAGCAGTACTTC	CASSVAGRSSYEQYF
TRBV4-3	TRBD2	TRBJ2-5	-	TGCGCCAGCAGCCAAGGAGGTAGCGGGATGACCCAGTACTTC	CASSQGGSGMTQYF
TRBV28	TRBD1	TRBJ1-6	-	TGTGCCAGCAGTTCCCCCCACCTCGGGACAGGGAGATCACCCCTCCACTTT	CASSSPHLGTGRSPLHF
TRBV10-2	TRBD2	TRBJ2-5	-	TGCGCCAGCAGGGGAGGGTACTGGGAGACCCAGTACTTC	CASRGGYWETQYF
TRBV4-3	-	TRBJ2-7	-	TGCGCCAGCAGCCAAGATCTTGGGGCAGAGCAGTACTTC	CASSQDLGAEQYF
TRBV19	-	TRBJ1-2	-	TGTGCCAGTAGTATAGCTCGGATTGGTCAGGGCGGTGGCTATGGCTACACCTTC	CASSIARIGQGGGYGYTF
TRBV28	-	TRBJ2-2	-	TGTGCCAGCAGTTTATTGGGGACTGCCACCGGGGAGCTGTTTTTT	CASSLLGTATGELFF
TRBV5-1	-	TRBJ1-2	-	TGCGCCAGCAGCCCGGCCCAGGGTTCTAACTATGGCTACACCTTC	CASSPAQGSNYGYTF
TRBV7-3	-	TRBJ1-1	-	TGTGCCAGCAGCTTATTCCCCCCGGGGAGGATGAACACTGAAGCTTTCTTT	CASSLFPPGRMNTEAFF
TRBV28	-	TRBJ1-1	few	TGTGCCAGCATCGATATAAACCGCGGAGCCCGCGATGAAGCTTTCTTT	CASIDINRGARDEAFF
TRBV7-8	-	TRBJ1-2	-	TGTGCCAGCAGCTTAGAGTCGGCAGGGATCTATGGCTACACCTTC	CASSLESAGIYGYTF
TRBV29-1	TRBD1	TRBJ1-1	-	TGCAGCGTTCAAGCTCTCAGGGGGGTGGACACTGAAGCTTTCTTT	CSVQALRGVDTEAFF
TRBV7-8	TRBD1	TRBJ1-2	-	TGTGCCAGCAGTCCAACAGGGGGCTATGGCTACACCTTC	CASSPTGGYGYTF
TRBV4-2	TRBD2	TRBJ2-4	-	TGTGCCAGCAGCCAGGAACTCGGACTAGCGGGGGGGAACATCATTCAGTACTTC	CASSQELGLAGGNIIQYF
TRBV6-5	-	TRBJ2-7	-	TGTGCCAGCAGTTCCGACAGGAGCTCCTACGAGCAGTACTTC	CASSSDRSSYEQYF
TRBV5-6	-	TRBJ1-1	-	TGTGCCAGCAGCACCCTGGTATGGAGGGATGCTTTCTTT	CASSTLVWRDAFF
TRBV5-1	-	TRBJ1-5	-	TGCGCCAGCAGCTTGGGTACAGGGAGTGATCTAGCCCAGCATTTT	CASSLGTGSDLAQHF
TRBV18	TRBD2	TRBJ2-7	-	TGTGCCAGCTCACAACTAGCGGTGGGAGAGCAGTACTTC	CASSQLAVGEQYF
TRBV5-1	TRBD1	TRBJ1-2	-	TGCGCCAGCAGCGGGGACAGATGGGGCTACACCTTC	CASSGDRWGYTF
TRBV30	-	TRBJ1-3	-	TGTGCCTGCACAGAGTATAGCTCTGGAAACACCATATATTTT	CACTEYSSGNTIYF
TRBV9	-	TRBJ1-1	-	TGTGCCAGCAGCGTAGATAGGGGAAACACTGAAGCTTTCTTT	CASSVDRGNTEAFF